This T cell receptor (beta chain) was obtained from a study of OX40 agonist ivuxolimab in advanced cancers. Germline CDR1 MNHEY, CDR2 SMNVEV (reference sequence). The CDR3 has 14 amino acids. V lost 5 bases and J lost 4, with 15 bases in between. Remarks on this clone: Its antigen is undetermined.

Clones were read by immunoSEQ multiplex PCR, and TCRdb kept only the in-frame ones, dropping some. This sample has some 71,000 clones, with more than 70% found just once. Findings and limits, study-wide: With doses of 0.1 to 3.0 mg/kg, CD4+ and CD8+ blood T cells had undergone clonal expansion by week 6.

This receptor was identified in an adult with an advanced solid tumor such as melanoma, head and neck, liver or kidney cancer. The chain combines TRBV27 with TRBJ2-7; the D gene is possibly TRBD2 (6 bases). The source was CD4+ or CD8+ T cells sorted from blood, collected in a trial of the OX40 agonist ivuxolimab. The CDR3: CASSGTLSGYEQYF. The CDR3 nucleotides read TGTGCCAGCAGTGGGACTCTCTCTGGATACGAGCAGTACTTC.